Below are 23 T cell receptor beta chains sequenced from a single sample in a study of T cells in Graves' hyperthyroidism and ophthalmopathy. Amplified TCR beta CDR3 regions came from RNA transcripts. When the TCR CDR3 underwent first-round RT-PCR, the HTBI primer set was used. TCRdb processed the multiplex PCR reads anew with MiXCR; each CDR3 protein has one entry. The sample holds roughly 400,000 distinct CDR3 sequences; about an eighth are singletons and the top ten take approximately 27%. Sequencing input: blood. The source of these receptors is a man aged 50 to 60 with Graves' ophthalmopathy.

This clonotype was observed many times. The V call is TRBV24-1, the J call TRBJ1-2; D unclear. The CDR3 totals 13 residues. Germline CDR1 and CDR2: KGHDR and SFDVKD. Between the trimmed V and J ends, which lost 5 bases and 7 bases, there was a span of 13 bases. The CDR3 reads CATSGREVGGYTF. The CDR3 DNA sequence: TGTGCCACCAGTGGACGGGAAGTTGGTGGCTACACCTTC.

This clonotype was detected ten times or more. This chain connects TRBV28 to TRBJ1-1; TRBD1 might be the D (6 bases). The CDR3 has 14 residues. V gave up 4 bases and J gave up 1 base, with 10 bases separating them. Germline assignment: CDR1 MDHEN and CDR2 SYDVKM. CDR3 sequence: CASSSGTPNTEAFF. The CDR3 DNA reads TGTGCCAGCAGTTCCGGGACACCGAACACTGAAGCTTTCTTT.

This clonotype was picked up many times. The V call is TRBV2, the J call TRBJ2-7; 10 bases align to TRBD2. Trimming removed 2 bases from V and 1 base from J; junction bases left unmatched: 2. The CDR3 covers 15 residues. Germline assignment: CDR1 SNHLY and CDR2 FYNNEI. CDR3 DNA sequence: TGTGCCAGCAGTGAACGGACTAGCGGATCCTACGAGCAGTACTTC. Translated: CASSERTSGSYEQYF. Full variable domain (outside the CDR3, taken from reference TRBV2 and TRBJ2-7): EPEVTQTPSHQVTQMGQEVILRCVPISNHLYFYWYRQILGQKVEFLVSFYNNEISEKSEIFDDQFSVERPDGSNFTLKIRSTKLEDSAMYFCASSERTSGSYEQYFGPGTRLTVT.

This clonotype was counted a few times. The chain joins TRBV6-1 to TRBJ2-3; the D gene is possibly TRBD1 (7 bases). V was cut by 6 bases and J by 6 bases, with 25 bases left in between. The CDR3 length is 17 residues. Germline V gives CDR1 MNHNS, CDR2 SASEGT. The CDR3 DNA follows: TGTGCCAGCAGCCGAGGGGCCGGAGGGGGCGAGGCTGATACGCAGTATTTT. Encoded protein: CASSRGAGGGEADTQYF.

The V and J genes are TRBV20-1 and TRBJ1-6; TRBD1 matches 7 bases. Trimming at V came to 6 bases and at J to 8 bases, leaving 4 bases not matched to a gene. The CDR3 extends over 12 amino acids. Germline CDR1 is DFQATT and CDR2 is SNEGSKA (reference sequence). The CDR3 nucleotides read TGCAGTGCCGTAACAGGGGATTCACCCCTCCACTTT. This encodes CSAVTGDSPLHF.

The CDR3: CASSHTRTGSYEQYF. The CDR3 coding sequence is TGTGCCAGCAGTCATACCAGGACAGGATCCTACGAGCAGTACTTC. J is TRBJ2-7 and V is TRBV25-1; TRBD1 matches 7 bases. This CDR3 is built from 15 residues. The ends lost 5 bases at V and 1 base at J; junction bases unmatched: 8. Germline V lookup: CDR1 MGHDK, CDR2 SYGVNS.

CDR3 sequence reads: CASSPGGIQGFYGYTF. CDR3 DNA: TGTGCCAGCAGCCCGGGGGGTATTCAGGGTTTTTACGGCTACACCTTC. The J gene is TRBJ1-2, the V gene TRBV4-2, with D tentatively TRBD1 (5 bases). The CDR3 loop spans 16 amino acids. Deletions cut 4 bases from V and 8 bases from J, with 23 bases between. The germline CDR1 and CDR2 sequences are LGHNA and YNFKEQ.

This clonotype occurred a few times. CDR3 nucleotides: TGTGCCAGCAGTTTAACGGGGGGGGAGTTCTTC. Its protein product is CASSLTGGEFF. V gene TRBV28 combines with J gene TRBJ2-1; 8 positions match TRBD2. The junction had 2 bases not matched to a gene; V was cut back by 2 bases and J by 14 bases. The germline CDR1 and CDR2 sequences are MDHEN and SYDVKM. The CDR3 totals 11 residues.

This clonotype appeared a few times. The genes are TRBV5-1 and TRBJ2-7; D remains ambiguous. Trimming pared 0 bases from V and 6 bases from J, leaving 16 bases between. The CDR3 contains 15 residues. Germline assignment: CDR1 SGHRS and CDR2 YFSETQ. This chain's CDR3 is CASSLEGSRPGEQYF. DNA of the CDR3: TGCGCCAGCAGCTTGGAAGGGTCCCGCCCGGGCGAGCAGTACTTC.

This clonotype was observed at least ten times. The CDR3: CASSPDPYNEQFF. CDR3 bases: TGTGCCAGCAGCCCCGACCCATACAATGAGCAGTTCTTC. The gene calls are TRBV7-2 and TRBJ2-1; D is ambiguous. The V end lost 5 bases, the J end lost 4 bases, and 9 bases lay between the germline ends. Germline V gene sequence: CDR1 SGHTA, CDR2 FQGNSA. The CDR3 covers 13 residues.

Only a few counts were recorded for this clonotype. The chain recombines TRBV20-1 with TRBJ2-7; 7 bases line up with TRBD2. The CDR3 length is 14 residues. Losses at the gene ends were 0 bases for V and 0 bases for J; bases not matched to a gene: 2. Germline V gives CDR1 DFQATT, CDR2 SNEGSKA (reference sequence). CDR3 bases: TGCAGTGCTAGAGATGCTAGCGGCTCCTACGAGCAGTACTTC. Translation gives CSARDASGSYEQYF.

This clonotype has more than one count but fewer than ten. The chain carries TRBV20-1 and TRBJ2-1; 10 bases match TRBD2. This CDR3 comprises 16 residues. Losses at the gene ends were 8 bases for V and 0 bases for J; bases not matched to a gene: 10. The V gene's germline CDR1 is DFQATT and CDR2 SNEGSKA (reference sequence). The CDR3 protein is CSSPPSGRFSYNEQFF. The DNA of the CDR3 is TGCAGTTCCCCCCCTAGCGGGAGATTCTCCTACAATGAGCAGTTCTTC.

This clonotype has only a few counts. The J gene is TRBJ2-7, the V gene TRBV10-3; D remains ambiguous. The CDR3 consists of 11 residues. Germline-derived CDR1 and CDR2 are ENHRY and SYGVKD. V lost 3 bases to trimming and J lost 5 bases, with 5 bases between them. Here the CDR3 DNA reads TGTGCCATCAGTGATAGTAACGAGCAGTACTTC. Amino acids: CAISDSNEQYF.

The genes are TRBV9 and TRBJ1-5, with a tentative D call TRBD1 (6 bases). CDR1 and CDR2 (germline): SGDLS, YYNGEE. The CDR3 has 14 residues. The V gene lost 4 bases and the J gene lost 5 bases, with 13 bases spanning the gap. CDR3 region: CASSSTGFDQPQHF. The DNA of the CDR3 is TGTGCCAGCAGCTCAACAGGGTTCGATCAGCCCCAGCATTTT.

In this sample, this clonotype turned up many times. V gene TRBV11-3 combines with J gene TRBJ1-2, with D perhaps matching TRBD1 (5 bases). Trimming shortened V by 1 base and J by 8 bases, and 20 bases separated the two germline ends. The CDR3 contains 16 residues. Germline values: CDR1 SGHNT, CDR2 YENEEA. The CDR3 DNA reads TGTGCCAGCAGCTTAGTACGGCCGGGACGGGGGTCCGGCTACACCTTC. Its protein product is CASSLVRPGRGSGYTF.

The chain employs TRBV4-1 and TRBJ2-3; possible D gene TRBD2, 5 bases. V lost 4 bases to trimming and J lost 6 bases, with 11 bases between them. CDR1 is MGHRA, CDR2 YSYEKL, per germline. The CDR3 contains 13 residues. Written as DNA, the CDR3 is TGCGCCAGCAGCCCCGAGGGATGGGATACGCAGTATTTT. Its protein product is CASSPEGWDTQYF.

This clonotype was found many times. J is TRBJ2-7 and V is TRBV20-1; 13 nucleotides align to TRBD2. Germline V CDR1 and CDR2: DFQATT, SNEGSKA (reference sequence). Unmatched junction bases numbered 15, after V lost 6 bases and J lost 4 bases. The CDR3 runs to 17 residues. This chain's CDR3 is CSAKTGLAGKGWYEQYF. DNA of the CDR3: TGCAGTGCCAAAACGGGACTAGCGGGGAAAGGGTGGTACGAGCAGTACTTC.

This clonotype occurred many times. V is TRBV28 and J is TRBJ1-2; unclear D gene. The CDR3 extends over 12 amino acids. CDR1 and CDR2 (germline): MDHEN, SYDVKM. The ends were cut back, 2 bases at V and 6 bases at J, with 7 bases in the middle. As DNA, the CDR3 is TGTGCCAGCAGTTTACCGAGGGATGGCTACACCTTC. Translated: CASSLPRDGYTF.

This clonotype was picked up a small number of times. Possible read error: a much larger clone is one base away. The chain links TRBV10-3 to TRBJ1-4; D possibly corresponds to TRBD1 (5 bases). The V end lost 3 bases, the J end lost 4 bases, and 18 bases lay between the germline ends. Per the germline V gene, CDR1 is ENHRY and CDR2 is SYGVKD. The CDR3 totals 17 residues. CDR3 nucleotides: TGTGCCATCAGTGACTCCAACCAGGGAAGATTTAATGAAAAACTGTTTTTT. Its translation: CAISDSNQGRFNEKLFF.

This clonotype has only a few counts. The genes are TRBV6-1 and TRBJ1-2; 8 nucleotides agree with TRBD1. J gave up 3 bases and V 7 bases, and 10 bases lay outside the gene matches. CDR3 length equals 15 residues. Germline V gene data show CDR1 as MNHNS and CDR2 as SASEGT. CDR3 DNA: TGTGCCAGCACCGGACGACAGGGGAACGACTATGGCTACACCTTC. Translating it yields CASTGRQGNDYGYTF.

This clonotype was observed at least ten times. The chain carries TRBV3-1 and TRBJ2-4; D is undetermined. The CDR3 has 15 amino acids. The ends were cut back, 5 bases at V and 2 bases at J, with 13 bases in the middle. In germline, CDR1 is LGHDT, CDR2 YNNKEL (reference sequence). The CDR3 DNA follows: TGTGCCAGCAGCTTCCGAAGTGTTCCCAAAAACATTCAGTACTTC. Its protein is CASSFRSVPKNIQYF.

The rearrangement links TRBV29-1 to TRBJ2-2, with D possibly matching TRBD1 (5 bases). The CDR3 extends over 13 amino acids. The germline V gene has CDR1 SQVTM and CDR2 ANQGSEA. Trimming cost V 6 bases and J 4 bases, with 12 bases left between them. CDR3 in amino acids: CSVTVPGTGELFF. The CDR3 DNA sequence: TGCAGCGTGACAGTTCCGGGCACCGGGGAGCTGTTTTTT.

This clonotype showed up many times. The chain joins TRBV5-1 to TRBJ2-7, with 11 positions matching TRBD1. V lost 4 bases, J lost 6 bases, and 12 bases stayed unmatched. Looked up from germline, CDR1 is SGHRS and CDR2 is YFSETQ. This CDR3 has 16 residues. The CDR3 DNA is TGCGCCAGCAGCCCGAGGACAGGGGGCGTCCTTGGCGAGCAGTACTTC. It yields the protein CASSPRTGGVLGEQYF.